This T cell receptor beta chain was sequenced during a study of blood T cell repertoires in COVID-19 (TCRdb year 2020). Context from the whole study: The collaborator samples originated in the United States, Italy and Spain and spanned the acute and convalescent phases of COVID-19. The material from the prospective study consisted of cDNA or gDNA derived from T cells, B-cell-depleted T cells, or PBMCs. The dataset comprised deeply sampled blood TCRbeta repertoires from subjects exposed to, actively infected with, or recovered from COVID-19. A freely available public database, intended as a resource for researchers studying the immune response to SARS-CoV-2, is where the repertoires were released. The samples were drawn from the first 160 participants of the ongoing ImmuneRACE study and from 1,254 subjects provided by 6 global collaborators. The sample metadata nearly always contained a de-identified subject ID, COVID-19 status, age in years and sex. Where available, HLA class I and class II types were taken from metadata supplied by the sample provider and were not determined by assay-based typing.

This clone has only a few counts. Its cognate antigen has yet to be identified. Base-call qualities are not available, and no considerably larger clone is one nucleotide away. Whole blood was collected in K2EDTA tubes by collaborating institutions according to the institutions' own protocols. For TCRbeta analysis, collaborators shipped samples in one of three forms: frozen whole blood, isolated PBMCs, or DNA extracted from either of those sample types. Measured from the cysteine to the valine, the CDR3 is 13 residues long. Left in the record is the CDR3 DNA by itself, 39 bases read in frame from the first base. From a lookup of the germline V gene (reference sequence), CDR1 and CDR2 are SEHNR and FQNEAQ. For this chain, trimming is 9 bases at the V end and 3 bases at the J end, and the number of junction bases without a gene match is 4. What the research found in general, with its limitations: Clinical and demographic metadata were provided uncurated, with the amount varying by source and participant.

The immunoSEQ Assay, a bias-controlled multiplex PCR, was used to amplify TCRbeta CDR3 regions from genomic DNA. The paper's data handling went like this. Nucleated cell counts per sample were estimated from amplification of reference gene primers within the assay. To quantify the absolute abundance of each unique TCRbeta CDR3 rearrangement, sequence reads were collapsed and filtered. Productive Simpson clonality was computed per sample as the square root of Simpson's diversity index over productive rearrangements. The table comes from immuneACCESS by way of TCRdb, which keeps in-frame sequences with V and J called. Part of the clones is missing from these tables; in studies checked, under half for an unresolved V gene and the rest for unknown reasons. The V and J calls and clone size are taken from that table; D and trimming were inferred from the DNA. This sample comprises some 130,000 clones, about nine tenths of them detected only once. Of the sample, more than 3% falls within the top ten clones.

The receptor was isolated from a man aged 50 to 59 with active COVID-19. Here the chain combines TRBV7-9 and TRBJ2-7; 11 nucleotides in the junction match TRBD1. The sample comprised peripheral blood. The CDR3 in this case is CARDGTGGYEQYV. The sequence in DNA is TGTGCCAGAGACGGGACAGGGGGCTACGAGCAGTACGTC.